The 30 T cell receptor beta chains below come from one sample, sequenced in a study of OX40 agonist ivuxolimab in advanced cancers. TCRdb's copy holds only in-frame clones and misses some; the assay was immunoSEQ multiplex PCR. The top ten clones hold approximately 2.4% of a sample with approximately 60,000 clones, approximately 88% of them seen once. The sequencing used CD4+ or CD8+ T cells sorted from blood, collected in a trial of the OX40 agonist ivuxolimab. These receptors all come from an adult with an advanced solid tumor such as melanoma, head and neck, liver or kidney cancer.

The chain employs TRBV4-3 and TRBJ1-4; D is perhaps TRBD1 (6 bases). CDR1 is LGHNA and CDR2 is YSLEER in the germline V gene. This CDR3 contains 16 residues. Trimming left V 0 bases short and J 8 bases short, with 16 bases between. The CDR3 nucleotides are TGCGCCAGCAGCCAAGATCGAAGGGGGGGAAGAGAAAAACTGTTTTTT. Translated: CASSQDRRGGREKLFF.

V and J are TRBV7-2 and TRBJ2-3; a weak D match, TRBD2 (6 bases). Deletions cut 2 bases from V and 6 bases from J, with 6 bases between. Germline loops: CDR1 SGHTA, CDR2 FQGNSA. The CDR3 is made up of 12 amino acids. In nucleotides, the CDR3 is TGTGCCAGCAGCTTAAGCGGGGATACGCAGTATTTT. Its translation is CASSLSGDTQYF.

This clone showed up just a few times. The chain joins TRBV5-1 to TRBJ1-1; TRBD1 is a possible D gene (6 bases). The CDR3 is 14 amino acids. The germline V and J ends were trimmed by 0 bases and 10 bases, with 16 bases remaining between them. Germline CDR1 SGHRS, CDR2 YFSETQ. CDR3: CASSLAAGGRGAFF. Here the CDR3 DNA reads TGCGCCAGCAGCTTGGCCGCGGGGGGCAGGGGAGCTTTCTTT.

The chain is built from TRBV5-1 and TRBJ2-2; tentatively, D is TRBD1 (5 bases). Germline V gene data show CDR1 as SGHRS and CDR2 as YFSETQ. The CDR3 is 15 amino acids. The V gene lost 8 bases and the J gene lost 2 bases, with 16 bases spanning the gap. In nucleotides, the CDR3 is TGCGCCAGTTGTTCCCAGACAGCTAACACCGGGGAGCTGTTTTTT. Translated: CASCSQTANTGELFF.

This clone was seen a single time. The chain couples TRBV30 to TRBJ1-4; D ambiguous. There are 11 residues in the CDR3. Trimming pared 5 bases from V and 6 bases from J, leaving 7 bases between. The V gene's germline CDR1 is GTSNPN and CDR2 SVGIG (reference sequence). CDR3 in amino acids: CAWAFDEKLFF. For the CDR3, the DNA is TGTGCCTGGGCCTTCGATGAAAAACTGTTTTTT.

The chain recombines TRBV11-3 with TRBJ1-3, with D maybe TRBD1 (5 bases). The germline V gene encodes CDR1 SGHNT and CDR2 YENEEA. This CDR3 has 16 residues. V was clipped by 3 bases and J by 0 bases, with 12 bases between them. CDR3 in amino acids: CASSFTGPYSGNTIYF. The CDR3 DNA reads TGTGCCAGCAGCTTTACAGGACCTTACTCTGGAAACACCATATATTTT.

The rearrangement links TRBV7-2 to TRBJ2-5, with D unresolved. The CDR3 has 15 residues. CDR1 is SGHTA and CDR2 is FQGNSA in the germline V gene. Deletions cut 2 bases from V and 1 base from J, with 11 bases between. CDR3 nucleotide sequence: TGTGCCAGCAGCTTAAGTAAAGGCACCCAAGAGACCCAGTACTTC. It is translated as CASSLSKGTQETQYF.

V gene TRBV6-1 combines with J gene TRBJ1-5, with D tentatively TRBD1 (5 bases). Trimming pared 4 bases from V and 2 bases from J, leaving 9 bases between. The CDR3 contains 14 residues. Per the germline V gene, CDR1 is MNHNS and CDR2 is SASEGT. CDR3 in DNA: TGTGCCAGCAGTGGGACGGGGCGCAATCAGCCCCAGCATTTT. It specifies CASSGTGRNQPQHF.

The chain employs TRBV5-6 and TRBJ2-7, with 13 bases fitting TRBD2. The CDR3 is 17 amino acids. V lost 4 bases and J lost 5; bases outside the gene matches: 12. Germline-derived CDR1 and CDR2 are SGHDT and YYEEEE. The CDR3 loop is CASSVTRTSGRANEQYF. The CDR3 coding sequence is TGTGCCAGCAGCGTTACTAGGACTAGCGGGAGAGCCAACGAGCAGTACTTC.

The chain joins TRBV10-2 to TRBJ2-5; D is ambiguous. V was trimmed by 0 bases and J by 5 bases, leaving 10 bases between them. Germline values: CDR1 WSHSY, CDR2 SAAADI. CDR3 length equals 14 residues. CDR3 sequence (DNA): TGCGCCAGCAGTGAGTCGTCTAGACTGGAGACCCAGTACTTC. It specifies CASSESSRLETQYF.

The chain carries TRBV7-9 and TRBJ2-3, with a tentative D call TRBD2 (6 bases). Germline values: CDR1 SEHNR, CDR2 FQNEAQ (reference sequence). V shed 3 bases and J shed 3 bases, with 13 bases lying between them. This CDR3 is built from 15 residues. The CDR3 DNA is TGTGCCAGCAGCTTCGGCGGGATGACGACAGATACGCAGTATTTT. Amino acids: CASSFGGMTTDTQYF.

This chain connects TRBV7-8 to TRBJ1-2; D possibly corresponds to TRBD1 (5 bases). This CDR3 region has 14 residues. Deletions cut 5 bases from V and 4 bases from J, with 14 bases between. Germline CDR1 SGHVS, CDR2 FQNEAQ. The CDR3 DNA follows: TGTGCCAGCAGCCCTTCGGGGGGGGGCTATGGCTACACCTTC. Its protein is CASSPSGGGYGYTF.

In this sample, this clone turned up a few times. J is TRBJ2-3 and V is TRBV20-1; D not resolved. V was cut by 1 base and J by 8 bases, with 7 bases left in between. CDR1 and CDR2 from the germline V gene are DFQATT and SNEGSKA (reference sequence). The CDR3 covers 11 residues. CDR3 in amino acids: CSARARATQYF. CDR3 bases: TGCAGTGCTAGAGCTCGAGCTACGCAGTATTTT.

The CDR3 nucleotides are TGCGCCAGCGGGACAGAAAATAGCAATGAGCAGTTCTTC. Encoded protein: CASGTENSNEQFF. The genes are TRBV10-1 and TRBJ2-1; the match to TRBD1 covers 7 bases. CDR1 is WNHNN, CDR2 SYGVQD, per germline (reference sequence). Losses at the gene ends were 8 bases for V and 6 bases for J; bases not matched to a gene: 7. This CDR3 has 13 residues.

The sample holds one count of this clone. V and J are TRBV29-1 and TRBJ1-4; no reliable D call. Trimming pared 7 bases from V and 8 bases from J, leaving 17 bases between. Germline CDR1 is SQVTM and CDR2 is ANQGSEA. The CDR3 has 13 residues. The CDR3 coding sequence is TGCAGCGGTAGGAGACTAGGTCAGGAAAAACTGTTTTTT. It encodes CSGRRLGQEKLFF.

This chain connects TRBV11-3 to TRBJ2-5; D is possibly TRBD1 (6 bases). The CDR3 is made up of 13 amino acids. Germline CDR1 SGHNT, CDR2 YENEEA. With 6 bases removed from V and 5 bases from J, the gap between germline ends came to 13 bases. The CDR3 nucleotides read TGTGCCAGCAGTCACAGGGATTTGGAGACCCAGTACTTC. Translation: CASSHRDLETQYF.

This clone was observed a single time. This sequence joins TRBV6-5 and TRBJ1-1, with D unclear. V lost 5 bases and J lost 3, with 7 bases in between. The CDR3 sequence is 12 residues long. Germline CDR1 is MNHEY and CDR2 is SVGAGI. CDR3 loop: CASSRTHTEAFF. The CDR3 DNA sequence: TGTGCCAGCAGTCGAACCCACACTGAAGCTTTCTTT.

The chain employs TRBV5-5 and TRBJ2-7; possibly TRBD1 for D (6 bases). V dropped 2 bases and J dropped 3 bases, with 18 bases sitting between them. CDR3 length: 16 residues. Germline V gene lookup returns CDR1 SGHKS and CDR2 YYEKEE (reference sequence). CDR3 sequence: CASSLPLTGPNYEQYF. CDR3 DNA sequence: TGTGCCAGCAGCTTACCCCTCACAGGGCCAAACTACGAGCAGTACTTC.

V and J are TRBV7-3 and TRBJ2-2; 9 bases map to TRBD1. V lost 5 bases, J lost 0 bases, and 1 base stayed unmatched. CDR1 SGHTA and CDR2 FQGTGA come from the germline V gene. There are 15 residues in the CDR3. The CDR3 region is CASSRTGANTGELFF. CDR3 in DNA: TGTGCCAGCAGCCGGACAGGGGCGAACACCGGGGAGCTGTTTTTT.

The chain employs TRBV2 and TRBJ2-1; D call uncertain. Trimming removed 6 bases from V and 7 bases from J, with 10 bases in between. Germline CDR1 and CDR2: SNHLY and FYNNEI. The CDR3 spans 12 residues. In DNA form, the CDR3 reads TGTGCCAGCAGGCCGGGTTGGAATGAGCAGTTCTTC. This sequence encodes CASRPGWNEQFF.

The chain couples TRBV19 to TRBJ1-2, with no clear D. This CDR3 has 12 residues. Germline CDR1 reads LNHDA; CDR2 reads SQIVND (reference sequence). V shed 8 bases and J shed 5 bases, with 12 bases lying between them. The CDR3 DNA sequence: TGTGCCAGTTATAGCAGGCGGTATGGCTACACCTTC. It yields the protein CASYSRRYGYTF.

J is TRBJ2-7 and V is TRBV11-2; 11 bases agree with TRBD2. CDR3 size: 15 residues. The germline V gene encodes CDR1 SGHAT and CDR2 FQNNGV. The V and J ends lost 6 bases and 5 bases, in that order; junction bases with no gene match: 9. The DNA for the CDR3 is TGTGCCAGCAGTTTCCTGACTAGCGGGATTAACGAGCAGTACTTC. Residues: CASSFLTSGINEQYF.

This chain joins TRBV5-1 and TRBJ2-7; 12 bases are shared with TRBD2. Germline trimming cut 0 bases from V and 3 bases from J; bases unmatched to any gene: 4. Germline CDR1 reads SGHRS; CDR2 reads YFSETQ. This CDR3 contains 16 residues. The CDR3 DNA reads TGCGCCAGCAGCTTGGTTTCGACTAGCGGGAGCTACGAGCAGTACTTC. Residues: CASSLVSTSGSYEQYF.

This clone was picked up one time. The CDR3 DNA sequence: TGTGCCAGCTCCCTCAGCGGAGTAACTGAAGCTTTCTTT. Translating it yields CASSLSGVTEAFF. The V and J genes are TRBV18 and TRBJ1-1; no clear D. CDR1 is KGHSH, CDR2 LQKENI, per germline. CDR3 length: 13 amino acids. V was cut by 6 bases and J by 5 bases, with 13 bases left in between. The complete variable domain, with remaining parts taken from reference TRBV18 and TRBJ1-1, reads NAGVMQNPRHLVRRRGQEARLRCSPMKGHSHVYWYRQLPEEGLKFMVYLQKENIIDESGMPKERFSAEFPKEGPSILRIQQVVRGDSAAYFCASSLSGVTEAFFGQGTRLTVV.

This chain joins TRBV27 and TRBJ2-1, with D hard to call. V was clipped by 2 bases and J by 4 bases, with 12 bases between them. Germline V gene data show CDR1 as MNHEY and CDR2 as SMNVEV (reference sequence). The CDR3 covers 15 residues. This CDR3 reads CASSLTRRSYNEQFF. CDR3 in DNA: TGTGCCAGCAGTTTAACCCGGAGAAGTTACAATGAGCAGTTCTTC.

This clone is categorized as medium-sized. The rearrangement joins TRBV30 to TRBJ1-2, with D perhaps matching TRBD1 (5 bases). The V gene's germline CDR1 is GTSNPN and CDR2 SVGIG (reference sequence). Trimming shortened V by 5 bases and J by 6 bases, and 22 bases separated the two germline ends. This CDR3 is built from 15 residues. The CDR3 DNA reads as TGTGCCTGGGACACATGGCCAGGGAGGGGAAATGGCTACACCTTC. Protein: CAWDTWPGRGNGYTF. Full variable domain (missing parts from reference TRBV30 and TRBJ1-2): SQTIHQWPATLVQPVGSPLSLECTVEGTSNPNLYWYRQAAGRGLQLLFYSVGIGQISSEVPQNLSASRPQDRQFILSSKKLLLSDSGFYLCAWDTWPGRGNGYTFGSGTRLTVV.

This clone has a single count. V gene TRBV19 combines with J gene TRBJ2-1; perhaps TRBD1 as D (5 bases). This CDR3 is 14 amino acids long. Trimming stripped 6 bases from V and 2 bases from J, with 11 bases between. CDR1 LNHDA and CDR2 SQIVND come from the germline V gene (reference sequence). The CDR3 DNA is TGTGCCAGTAGAGGGGCAACCACCTACAATGAGCAGTTCTTC. Its translation: CASRGATTYNEQFF.

The genes are TRBV2 and TRBJ1-6; possible D gene TRBD1, 5 bases. Trimming stripped 4 bases from V and 8 bases from J, with 9 bases between. This CDR3 is built from 13 residues. The germline CDR1 and CDR2 sequences are SNHLY and FYNNEI. CDR3 sequence: CASSAGLYSPLHF. The CDR3 bases are TGTGCCAGCAGTGCGGGACTTTATTCACCCCTCCACTTT. Drawing the rest from reference TRBV2 and TRBJ1-6, the complete variable domain is EPEVTQTPSHQVTQMGQEVILRCVPISNHLYFYWYRQILGQKVEFLVSFYNNEISEKSEIFDDQFSVERPDGSNFTLKIRSTKLEDSAMYFCASSAGLYSPLHFGNGTRLTVT.

The chain employs TRBV14 and TRBJ2-7; D not resolved. V was shortened by 1 base and J by 4 bases, with 2 bases between the two germline ends. Per germline, CDR1 SGHDN and CDR2 FVKESK. The CDR3 covers 11 residues. The CDR3 sequence is CASSQVYEQYF. The CDR3 coding sequence is TGTGCCAGCAGCCAAGTGTACGAGCAGTACTTC.

The chain uses TRBV11-3 and TRBJ2-1; D gene unclear. The CDR3 sequence is 16 residues long. V dropped 1 base and J dropped 6 bases, with 16 bases sitting between them. Germline V lookup: CDR1 SGHNT, CDR2 YENEEA. CDR3 sequence reads: CASSLAFRLGRNEQFF. CDR3 DNA: TGTGCCAGCAGCTTAGCCTTCCGCCTGGGTCGCAATGAGCAGTTCTTC.